This T cell receptor (beta chain) derives from a study of T cell responses to AZD1222 COVID-19 vaccine. Here immunoSEQ multiplex PCR was the method, and the copy in TCRdb shows in-frame clones only, minus some. The data show 120,000 or so clones, just over 90% seen once. Study results and caveats: At 160-218 and 743-854, vaccine-associated CD4 TCRs were dominant, and they spanned spike.

Germline V lookup: CDR1 LNHDA, CDR2 SQIVND (reference sequence). This CDR3 comprises 15 residues. Trimming pared 6 bases from V and 6 bases from J, leaving 15 bases between. Regarding this clone: As yet, its antigen is unknown.

Here the sequenced sample was peripheral blood, taken on day 0 of AZD1222 vaccination. The chain uses TRBV19 and TRBJ1-6; D is undetermined. The source of this sequence is an adult in good health. CDR3 nucleotide sequence: TGTGCCAGTAGCCAACTTGGAACTGTTAATTCACCCCTCCACTTT. Protein: CASSQLGTVNSPLHF.